Below, 20 T cell receptor beta chains from the same sample are listed, as sequenced in a study of regulatory T cells in long-lasting Graves disease. Construction of the TCR beta libraries employed iRepertoire HTBI primers in conjunction with Arm-PCR of CDR3 regions. TCRdb reprocessed the multiplex PCR reads via MiXCR and lists one record per CDR3 protein. The table lists about half a million distinct CDR3 sequences, 22% of them singletons. Time point of the sample: persistent/refractory GD, antithyroid drugs over 5 years with positive TRAb. PBMCs provided the RNA from which the TCR library was made. The source was peripheral blood mononuclear cells (PBMCs), collected when the disease was refractory, from a patient treated with antithyroid drugs. These receptors all stem from a female donor with Graves disease.

The sample holds a few counts of this clonotype. At one boundary the junction diverges from the germline segment, which might be a read error. The chain combines TRBV14 with TRBJ2-4, with D possibly matching TRBD2 (7 bases). Germline loops: CDR1 SGHDN, CDR2 FVKESK. The CDR3 totals 15 residues. The CDR3 is CASSQDAGARNIQYF. CDR3 bases: TGTGCCAGCAGCCAAGATGCGGGGGCCAGAAACATTCAGTACTTC.

This clonotype was counted a few times. The chain has TRBV19 and TRBJ2-2; 8 bases line up with TRBD1. The CDR3 extends over 16 amino acids. After removal of 3 bases from V and 4 bases from J, the junction contained 7 bases not matched to a gene. Germline CDR1 is LNHDA and CDR2 is SQIVND (reference sequence). CDR3 region: CASSIGQGGSTGELFF. Here the CDR3 DNA reads TGTGCCAGTAGTATCGGACAGGGAGGATCCACCGGGGAGCTGTTTTTT.

The chain links TRBV19 to TRBJ1-1; possible D gene TRBD1, 6 bases. Germline loops: CDR1 LNHDA, CDR2 SQIVND (reference sequence). Trimming stripped 3 bases from V and 8 bases from J, with 13 bases between. The CDR3 contains 13 residues. In DNA, the CDR3 is TGTGCCAGTAGTATGGGGGCCGGCGGGGAAGCTTTCTTT. Translation: CASSMGAGGEAFF.

The chain joins TRBV4-3 to TRBJ1-5; D possibly corresponds to TRBD1 (5 bases). V shed 0 bases and J shed 6 bases, with 9 bases lying between them. The CDR3 runs 14 residues. The germline V gene encodes CDR1 LGHNA and CDR2 YSLEER. The chain's CDR3 is CASSQDSGTQPQHF. Written as DNA, the CDR3 is TGCGCCAGCAGCCAAGATTCAGGGACTCAGCCCCAGCATTTT.

This clonotype was recorded many times. The V call is TRBV29-1, the J call TRBJ2-7; D is unclear. V lost 4 bases, J lost 2 bases, and 9 bases lay in between. CDR1 is SQVTM, CDR2 ANQGSEA, per germline. CDR3 size: 12 residues. CDR3 DNA sequence: TGCAGCGTTGGTACCAACACCTACGAGCAGTACTTC. This encodes CSVGTNTYEQYF.

CDR3 coding DNA: TGTGCCAGCAGTTACCGGACCGCGAGGGGGGGTCTACAGGGCACCGGGGAGCTGTTTTTT. Its translation: CASSYRTARGGLQGTGELFF. The V gene is TRBV6-5, the J gene TRBJ2-2; weak D call: TRBD2 (7 bases). Germline CDR1 is MNHEY and CDR2 is SVGAGI. Trimming shortened V by 2 bases and J by 4 bases, and 26 bases separated the two germline ends. The CDR3 consists of 20 residues.

Of note for this clonotype: This clone may be a read error of a much larger clone one base away. The chain is built from TRBV5-1 and TRBJ1-1; perhaps TRBD1 as D (5 bases). V was trimmed by 0 bases and J by 0 bases, leaving 9 bases between them. Germline V gene sequence: CDR1 SGHRS, CDR2 YFSETQ. The length of the CDR3 is 15 residues. CDR3 loop: CASSLDQGMNTEAFF. The CDR3 bases are TGCGCCAGCAGCTTGGATCAGGGTATGAACACTGAAGCTTTCTTT.

The chain carries TRBV29-1 and TRBJ1-3; D might be TRBD1 (6 bases). V dropped 5 bases and J dropped 4 bases, with 15 bases sitting between them. This CDR3 contains 14 residues. The germline CDR1 and CDR2 sequences are SQVTM and ANQGSEA. CDR3 residues: CSVQGRVGGNTIYF. The CDR3 DNA reads as TGCAGCGTTCAGGGGAGAGTTGGAGGAAACACCATATATTTT.

The rearrangement links TRBV5-4 to TRBJ2-4; 10 bases map to TRBD1. Germline assignment: CDR1 SGHNT and CDR2 YYREEE (reference sequence). The CDR3 runs to 16 residues. V shed 3 bases, J shed 0 bases, and the junction held 3 bases outside the gene matches. The CDR3 spells CASSSGTGVAKNIQYF. CDR3 nucleotides: TGTGCCAGCAGCTCCGGGACAGGGGTAGCCAAAAACATTCAGTACTTC.

Concerning this clonotype itself: This clone may be a read error of a much larger clone one base away. The rearrangement joins TRBV7-2 to TRBJ2-7; D gene uncertain. The length of the CDR3 is 16 residues. Looked up from germline, CDR1 is SGHTA and CDR2 is FQGNSA. In nucleotides, the CDR3 is TGTGCCAGCAGTTCGCTCCCCTCGATGAGCTCCTACGAGCAGCACTTC. Translation gives CASSSLPSMSSYEQHF.

The table lists this clonotype with many counts. The gene calls are TRBV28 and TRBJ2-5; D may be TRBD1 or TRBD2 (5 bases each). The CDR3 extends over 15 amino acids. Germline V CDR1 and CDR2: MDHEN, SYDVKM. Trimming pared 6 bases from V and 5 bases from J, leaving 19 bases between. The CDR3 region has the DNA TGTGCCAGCAGAAGAGGGACGTACGTCGGGGAGACCCAGTACTTC. It encodes CASRRGTYVGETQYF.

The J gene is TRBJ1-2, the V gene TRBV5-6, with D tentatively TRBD1 (6 bases). CDR3 length: 15 residues. V dropped 4 bases and J dropped 3 bases, with 16 bases sitting between them. Germline-derived CDR1 and CDR2 are SGHDT and YYEEEE. The CDR3 nucleotides read TGTGCCAGCAGCCCGATGGACAGCCTAGACTATGGCTACACCTTC. This gives the protein CASSPMDSLDYGYTF.

In this sample, this clonotype turned up a few times. The chain is built from TRBV6-1 and TRBJ1-1; the D gene is possibly TRBD1 (5 bases). Looked up from germline, CDR1 is MNHNS and CDR2 is SASEGT. Trimming shortened V by 5 bases and J by 5 bases, and 15 bases separated the two germline ends. The CDR3 runs to 14 residues. As DNA, the CDR3 is TGTGCCAGCAGTCGAAAGGGGTTTATGACTGAAGCTTTCTTT. It translates to CASSRKGFMTEAFF.

This chain joins TRBV7-2 and TRBJ2-1; TRBD2 matches 14 bases. The germline gives CDR1 SGHTA, CDR2 FQGNSA. The length of the CDR3 is 16 residues. V shed 4 bases and J 7 bases; nucleotides not matched to a gene: 6. CDR3 in amino acids: CASSSRTSGRLNEQFF. The CDR3 DNA reads as TGTGCCAGCAGCTCCCGGACTAGCGGGAGGCTAAATGAGCAGTTCTTC.

This clonotype was seen many times. The chain joins TRBV20-1 to TRBJ2-7; D ambiguous. The CDR3 has 13 residues. With 5 bases removed from V and 0 bases from J, the gap between germline ends came to 11 bases. Germline CDR1 is DFQATT and CDR2 is SNEGSKA (reference sequence). The CDR3 loop is CSAPTASSYEQYF. CDR3 DNA sequence: TGCAGTGCTCCGACGGCGAGCTCCTACGAGCAGTACTTC.

This clonotype has ten or more counts. The chain recombines TRBV7-2 with TRBJ2-5; a weak D match, TRBD1 (6 bases). V lost 4 bases, J lost 5 bases, and 17 bases lay in between. The CDR3 is 15 residues long. Germline values: CDR1 SGHTA, CDR2 FQGNSA. This CDR3 reads CASSSLTGIGETQYF. CDR3 DNA: TGTGCCAGCAGCTCCCTGACAGGAATTGGCGAGACCCAGTACTTC.

This clonotype came up a few times. V gene TRBV9 combines with J gene TRBJ1-2, with D hard to call. The CDR3 is 16 amino acids. Germline V gene lookup returns CDR1 SGDLS and CDR2 YYNGEE. The germline V and J ends were trimmed by 0 bases and 0 bases, with 12 bases remaining between them. CDR3 nucleotides: TGTGCCAGCAGCGTAGAGGTAGGCCAAGCTAACTATGGCTACACCTTC. This gives the protein CASSVEVGQANYGYTF. Full variable domain (outside the CDR3, taken from reference TRBV9 and TRBJ1-2): DSGVTQTPKHLITATGQRVTLRCSPRSGDLSVYWYQQSLDQGLQFLIQYYNGEERAKGNILERFSAQQFPDLHSELNLSSLELGDSALYFCASSVEVGQANYGYTFGSGTRLTVV.

The chain is built from TRBV5-1 and TRBJ2-1, with 7 bases identical to TRBD2. The germline V gene encodes CDR1 SGHRS and CDR2 YFSETQ. CDR3 length equals 15 residues. The J segment lost 4 bases and the V segment lost 5 bases, leaving 9 bases of the junction unmatched. The DNA for the CDR3 is TGCGCCAGCAGAGTGACGGGAGGAGGGTACAATGAGCAGTTCTTC. It codes for CASRVTGGGYNEQFF.

This clonotype has a count of ten or more. The V and J genes are TRBV2 and TRBJ1-4; no definite D call. V was clipped by 2 bases and J by 2 bases, with 6 bases between them. The CDR3 consists of 14 residues. Germline V gene sequence: CDR1 SNHLY, CDR2 FYNNEI. The CDR3 here is CASSERSTNEKLFF. The CDR3 DNA sequence: TGTGCCAGCAGTGAACGCTCGACTAATGAAAAACTGTTTTTT.

A few counts support this clonotype. The gene calls are TRBV9 and TRBJ2-3; D is possibly TRBD1 (5 bases). Trimming took off 0 bases at V and 1 base at J, with 18 bases between the two ends. The CDR3 sequence is 18 residues long. CDR1 is SGDLS and CDR2 is YYNGEE in the germline V gene. The CDR3 DNA reads as TGTGCCAGCAGCGTAGGGGGCCAGGGTGTGATAGGCACAGATACGCAGTATTTT. It specifies CASSVGGQGVIGTDTQYF.